These 3 T cell receptor beta chains came from one sample sequenced in a study of response to subunit inactivated influenza vaccine. TCRdb independently ran MiXCR on the RT-PCR reads; one entry per CDR3 protein. Here the sample spans 650,000 to 800,000 distinct CDR3 sequences, 14% being singletons. This specimen was PBMCs from blood, taken around two weeks before vaccination. The receptors originated from a man in his fifties or sixties who received an inactivated influenza vaccine.

Ten or more counts support this clonotype. V gene TRBV5-1 combines with J gene TRBJ2-2, with D tentatively TRBD2 (6 bases). The germline V and J ends were trimmed by 3 bases and 0 bases, with 21 bases remaining between them. The CDR3 runs 19 residues. Per germline, CDR1 SGHRS and CDR2 YFSETQ. DNA of the CDR3: TGCGCCAGCAGCTCCCCGGGACTGAGGATTACCTCGAACACCGGGGAGCTGTTTTTT. This codes for CASSSPGLRITSNTGELFF.

The chain recombines TRBV2 with TRBJ1-5; no clear D gene. From germline, CDR1 is SNHLY and CDR2 FYNNEI. The CDR3 is 14 amino acids. Between the trimmed V and J ends, which lost 2 bases and 5 bases, there was a span of 10 bases. CDR3 coding DNA: TGTGCCAGCAGTGAACAGGTCGAGTATCAGCCCCAGCATTTT. Its protein product is CASSEQVEYQPQHF.

The genes are TRBV14 and TRBJ2-6; 13 bases are a match to TRBD2. Germline lookup yields CDR1 SGHDN and CDR2 FVKESK. CDR3 length: 22 amino acids. The V and J ends lost 3 bases and 4 bases, in that order; junction bases with no gene match: 18. The CDR3 loop is CASSHHPWTSGSRLGGANVLTF. CDR3 DNA: TGTGCCAGCAGCCATCACCCCTGGACTAGCGGGAGTCGGTTGGGAGGGGCCAACGTCCTGACTTTC.